The 21 T cell receptor beta chains in this list originate from one sample, sequenced in a study of early T cells in non-severe SARS-CoV-2 infection. TCRdb itself ran the 5' RACE reads through MiXCR, one entry per CDR3 protein. The sample holds about 37,000 distinct CDR3 sequences, approximately 8.7% seen once. The material was whole blood, obtained at baseline. The receptor source for this set is an adult who was a healthcare worker with PCR-confirmed SARS-CoV-2 infection or an uninfected control (not recorded which).

This clonotype turned up a few times. The V call is TRBV12-3 or TRBV12-4, the J call TRBJ1-1, with D perhaps matching TRBD1 (5 bases). The germline V and J ends were trimmed by 5 bases and 3 bases, with 19 bases remaining between them. The CDR3 spans 16 residues. The CDR3 coding sequence is TGTGCCAGCAGTGCATCCTCGGGGGTTGTTCACACTGAAGCTTTCTTT. Translating it yields CASSASSGVVHTEAFF.

This chain links TRBV24-1 with TRBJ2-1; TRBD2 matches 7 bases. V lost 5 bases, J lost 0 bases, and 15 bases stayed unmatched. This CDR3 has 19 residues. Germline values: CDR1 KGHDR, CDR2 SFDVKD. This chain's CDR3 is CATSASHVPREHSYNEQFF. The CDR3 DNA reads TGTGCCACCAGTGCCTCACACGTTCCGCGGGAGCACTCCTACAATGAGCAGTTCTTC.

The table lists this clonotype with many counts. The chain employs TRBV6-5 and TRBJ1-1; the D gene is possibly TRBD1 (6 bases). This CDR3 is 16 amino acids long. The germline V and J ends were trimmed by 5 bases and 5 bases, with 21 bases remaining between them. Germline CDR1 reads MNHEY; CDR2 reads SVGAGI. CDR3 bases: TGTGCCAGCAGTCCTGGCGCCGGGGGGCCCTCGACTGAAGCTTTCTTT. Translation gives CASSPGAGGPSTEAFF.

This clonotype was picked up many times. V gene TRBV7-6 combines with J gene TRBJ2-3; TRBD1 might be the D (6 bases). Trimming removed 3 bases at V and 0 bases at J, with 7 bases between. The CDR3 contains 14 residues. Germline loops: CDR1 SGHVS, CDR2 FNYEAQ. Written as DNA, the CDR3 is TGTGCCAGCAGCTTGGGACAAAGCACAGATACGCAGTATTTT. As protein: CASSLGQSTDTQYF.

The chain is built from TRBV7-9 and TRBJ1-2; maybe TRBD1 (6 bases). The CDR3 extends over 15 amino acids. V was trimmed by 5 bases and J by 0 bases, leaving 13 bases between them. Germline CDR1 reads SEHNR; CDR2 reads FQNEAQ (reference sequence). This chain's CDR3 is CASSPTGIPNYGYTF. The CDR3 nucleotides are TGTGCCAGCAGCCCAACAGGGATCCCTAACTATGGCTACACCTTC.

This clonotype came up many times. The chain has TRBV7-6 and TRBJ2-5; the D gene is possibly TRBD1 (5 bases). CDR1 is SGHVS, CDR2 FNYEAQ, per germline. Trimming left V 6 bases short and J 5 bases short, with 16 bases between. CDR3 length: 14 residues. As DNA, the CDR3 is TGTGCCAGCAGTTGGCAGGGAAGGGTGGAGACCCAGTACTTC. Translated: CASSWQGRVETQYF.

In this sample, this clonotype turned up many times. The gene calls are TRBV7-6 and TRBJ2-5, with TRBD2 matching 8 bases. V dropped 0 bases and J dropped 4; count of bases not matched to a gene: 10. Germline-derived CDR1 and CDR2 are SGHVS and FNYEAQ. This CDR3 is built from 17 residues. The CDR3 nucleotides are TGTGCCAGCAGCTTAGCTCTCGCGGGGGGTTCCCGAGAGACCCAGTACTTC. Translated: CASSLALAGGSRETQYF.

This clonotype was recorded a few times. The chain joins TRBV7-3 to TRBJ2-1; perhaps TRBD2 as D (5 bases). CDR1 is SGHTA, CDR2 FQGTGA, per germline. The CDR3 contains 15 residues. The V end lost 3 bases, the J end lost 0 bases, and 9 bases lay between the germline ends. As DNA, the CDR3 is TGTGCCAGCAGCTTCCTGGGGAGCTCCTACAATGAGCAGTTCTTC. This translates into CASSFLGSSYNEQFF.

Ten or more counts support this clonotype. V is TRBV12-5 and J is TRBJ1-1; D is perhaps TRBD1 (6 bases). V was cut by 6 bases and J by 4 bases, with 15 bases left in between. Looked up from germline, CDR1 is LGHNT and CDR2 is FRNRAP. The CDR3 length is 14 residues. The CDR3 DNA reads as TGTGCTAGTGGCCGGAGGGGGGCAACCACTGAAGCTTTCTTT. Translation: CASGRRGATTEAFF.

The sample holds a few counts of this clonotype. The chain joins TRBV5-4 to TRBJ2-3, with 8 bases aligning to TRBD2. The V segment lost 9 bases and the J segment 1 base; nucleotides outside the gene matches: 10. CDR1 is SGHNT and CDR2 is YYREEE in the germline V gene (reference sequence). The CDR3 loop spans 15 amino acids. CDR3 sequence: CATLVRGVGTDTQYF. The CDR3 DNA follows: TGTGCCACCCTCGTGCGGGGGGTAGGCACAGATACGCAGTATTTT.

This clonotype appeared a few times. The gene calls are TRBV10-1 and TRBJ2-5; D call uncertain. There are 12 residues in the CDR3. Deletions cut 2 bases from V and 11 bases from J, with 12 bases between. Germline values: CDR1 WNHNN, CDR2 SYGVQD (reference sequence). DNA of the CDR3: TGCGCCAGCAGTGAGGGCTCCAATCTACAGTACTTC. Its protein is CASSEGSNLQYF.

This chain connects TRBV20-1 to TRBJ2-3; TRBD2 agrees at 8 bases. Germline lookup yields CDR1 DFQATT and CDR2 SNEGSKA (reference sequence). The CDR3 sequence is 14 residues long. The ends lost 6 bases at V and 2 bases at J; junction bases unmatched: 7. As DNA, the CDR3 is TGCAGTGCGCAACTTAGCGGGGCCACAGATACGCAGTATTTT. Its translation is CSAQLSGATDTQYF.

This clonotype showed up many times. CDR3 DNA: TGCAGTGCGTTCCCTTTGGCTTCAGGTGCGAACACTGAAGCTTTCTTT. This codes for CSAFPLASGANTEAFF. The rearrangement joins TRBV20-1 to TRBJ1-1, with unresolved D. Trimming took off 6 bases at V and 1 base at J, with 21 bases between the two ends. The CDR3 totals 16 residues. CDR1 DFQATT and CDR2 SNEGSKA come from the germline V gene (reference sequence).

The chain joins TRBV3-1 to TRBJ2-1; 8 bases fit TRBD1. V trimming: 2 bases; J trimming: 5 bases; junction bases outside the gene matches: 8. Germline loops: CDR1 LGHDT, CDR2 YNNKEL (reference sequence). The CDR3 sequence is 16 residues long. CDR3 amino acids: CASSQPLGQGDNEQFF. In DNA form, the CDR3 reads TGTGCCAGCAGCCAACCTCTAGGACAGGGCGACAATGAGCAGTTCTTC.

CDR3 nucleotide sequence: TGTGCCAGCACTACGATCCGACAGGGCTCCGGGGAGCTGTTTTTT. It codes for CASTTIRQGSGELFF. The rearrangement uses TRBV6-6 and TRBJ2-2; 7 bases match TRBD1. The length of the CDR3 is 15 residues. The V gene end was trimmed by 7 bases and the J gene end by 6 bases; junction bases not matched to a gene: 11. CDR1 and CDR2 from the germline V gene are MNHNY and SVGAGI (reference sequence).

This clonotype was observed a handful of times. The chain joins TRBV6-5 to TRBJ1-1, with TRBD1 matching over 9 bases. Trimming at V came to 2 bases and at J to 4 bases, leaving 8 bases not matched to a gene. The CDR3 runs 16 residues. CDR1 is MNHEY and CDR2 is SVGAGI in the germline V gene. The CDR3 loop reads CASSYGLGQGFTEAFF. CDR3 coding DNA: TGTGCCAGCAGTTACGGATTGGGACAGGGTTTCACTGAAGCTTTCTTT.

This clonotype turned up a few times. The chain carries TRBV7-9 and TRBJ2-7; D possibly corresponds to TRBD1 (6 bases). Trimming cost V 3 bases and J 3 bases, with 15 bases left between them. Germline lookup yields CDR1 SEHNR and CDR2 FQNEAQ (reference sequence). This CDR3 has 15 amino acids. CDR3 amino acids: CASSFGLGAGYEQYF. The CDR3 DNA is TGTGCCAGCAGCTTCGGCTTGGGGGCGGGCTACGAGCAGTACTTC.

This chain joins TRBV11-2 and TRBJ1-1, with 7 bases matching TRBD1. The V gene end was trimmed by 5 bases and the J gene end by 3 bases; junction bases not matched to a gene: 6. This CDR3 has 14 amino acids. Germline V gives CDR1 SGHAT, CDR2 FQNNGV. This CDR3 reads CASSLRQGDTEAFF. In DNA, the CDR3 is TGTGCCAGCAGCCTAAGACAGGGAGACACTGAAGCTTTCTTT.

This clonotype occurred many times. This rearrangement joins TRBV9 to TRBJ2-7; D may be TRBD1 (5 bases). CDR1 is SGDLS, CDR2 YYNGEE, per germline. The CDR3 is 16 amino acids. V was pared by 0 bases and J by 2 bases, with 15 bases between. The CDR3 protein is CASSVGGSQVPYEQYF. CDR3 coding DNA: TGTGCCAGCAGCGTAGGAGGTTCACAGGTTCCCTACGAGCAGTACTTC.

This chain uses TRBV7-2 with TRBJ2-1, with 9 bases that match TRBD2. V trimming: 1 base; J trimming: 8 bases; junction bases outside the gene matches: 9. The CDR3 is 16 residues long. CDR1 and CDR2 (germline): SGHTA, FQGNSA. The CDR3 here is CASSLGSGGRVDEQFF. The DNA for the CDR3 is TGTGCCAGCAGCTTAGGAAGCGGGGGGAGGGTTGATGAGCAGTTCTTC.

This clonotype was seen a handful of times. The chain links TRBV9 to TRBJ1-3, with D unresolved. In germline, CDR1 is SGDLS, CDR2 YYNGEE. V lost 2 bases to trimming and J lost 2 bases, with 8 bases between them. The CDR3 length is 14 residues. DNA of the CDR3: TGTGCCAGCAGCGTTAGCAGCACTGGAAACACCATATATTTT. It codes for CASSVSSTGNTIYF.